A single sample is the source of the 16 T cell receptor beta chains below, sequenced in a study of regulatory T cells in long-lasting Graves disease. Arm-PCR of CDR3 regions and iRepertoire HTBI primers were used to build TCR beta libraries. In TCRdb, the multiplex PCR reads were re-called with MiXCR into one record per CDR3 protein. The data contain approximately 400,000 distinct CDR3 sequences, roughly 20% of them singletons. Regarding time point: persistent/refractory GD, antithyroid drugs over 5 years with positive TRAb. Generation of the TCR library employed RNA extracted from PBMCs. The sequences come from peripheral blood mononuclear cells (PBMCs), collected when the disease was refractory, from a patient treated with antithyroid drugs. These receptors originate from a woman between 40 and 55 years old with Graves disease.

This chain joins TRBV20-1 and TRBJ2-2; 11 bases align to TRBD1. In germline, CDR1 is DFQATT, CDR2 SNEGSKA (reference sequence). J was trimmed by 4 bases and V by 6 bases; bases with no gene match: 7. This CDR3 comprises 15 residues. The CDR3 coding sequence is TGCAGTGCGGTAACCGGGACAGGGGGCACCGGGGAGCTGTTTTTT. It specifies CSAVTGTGGTGELFF.

Comments on this clonotype: One junction end disagrees with the germline gene, perhaps due to a read error. The rearrangement uses TRBV19 and TRBJ1-5, with no clear D. Germline V CDR1 and CDR2: LNHDA, SQIVND (reference sequence). CDR3 length equals 12 residues. The CDR3 nucleotides are TGTGCTAGTAGTATAATCGGATCACCCCAGCATTTT. Translating it yields CASSIIGSPQHF.

Worth noting for this clonotype: A single base separates this from a much larger clone, so it may be a read error. This CDR3 fails to terminate in the conserved phenylalanine or tryptophan, so it likely reflects a read error. The gene calls are TRBV20-1 and TRBJ1-1; 9 bases agree with TRBD1. This CDR3 has 13 amino acids. V shed 7 bases, J shed 4 bases, and the junction held 7 bases outside the gene matches. Germline V gene sequence: CDR1 DFQATT, CDR2 SNEGSKA (reference sequence). This CDR3 is CSVIQGAATEAFS. The CDR3 DNA follows: TGCAGTGTAATACAGGGGGCGGCCACTGAAGCTTTCTCT.

The V gene is TRBV29-1, the J gene TRBJ2-5, with D perhaps given as TRBD1 or TRBD2 (5 bases each). The DNA end is more similar to TRBJ2-1, so the J call may be wrong. This CDR3 contains 13 residues. Germline values: CDR1 SQVTM, CDR2 ANQGSEA. CDR3 DNA sequence: TGCAGCGCCTCCGGGGCCGCAGGGAATGAGCAGTTCTTC. Translation gives CSASGAAGNEQFF.

This clonotype was observed many times. The chain uses TRBV28 and TRBJ2-2; D is unclear. Germline assignment: CDR1 MDHEN and CDR2 SYDVKM. The ends were cut back, 3 bases at V and 6 bases at J, with 14 bases in the middle. CDR3 length: 15 residues. The chain's CDR3 is CASSFQVSLAGELFF. The CDR3 DNA sequence: TGTGCCAGCAGTTTCCAAGTTAGCCTGGCCGGGGAGCTGTTTTTT.

The sample holds many counts of this clonotype. V is TRBV13 and J is TRBJ2-7, with 12 bases aligning to TRBD2. J gave up 5 bases and V 5 bases, and 7 bases lay outside the gene matches. Germline assignment: CDR1 PRHDT and CDR2 FYEKMQ (reference sequence). The CDR3 is made up of 15 amino acids. The CDR3 region is CASSQRLAGDHEQYF. CDR3 nucleotide sequence: TGTGCCAGCAGCCAAAGACTAGCGGGAGACCACGAGCAGTACTTC.

This clonotype was seen ten or more times. The rearrangement joins TRBV6-1 to TRBJ2-1; no firm D call. V was cut by 6 bases and J by 4 bases, with 10 bases left in between. Germline V gene data show CDR1 as MNHNS and CDR2 as SASEGT. The CDR3 runs 13 residues. This chain's CDR3 is CASSPIGYNEQFF. CDR3 coding DNA: TGTGCCAGCAGCCCAATTGGGTACAATGAGCAGTTCTTC.

This clonotype occurred many times. V gene TRBV28 combines with J gene TRBJ1-4; no clear D. Trimming stripped 3 bases from V and 5 bases from J, with 16 bases between. The CDR3 runs 16 residues. The germline V gene has CDR1 MDHEN and CDR2 SYDVKM. As DNA, the CDR3 is TGTGCCAGCAGTTTCTTTTTGAGGACCGAGAATGAAAAACTGTTTTTT. Its translation: CASSFFLRTENEKLFF.

The rearrangement links TRBV6-1 to TRBJ2-7; 7 bases map to TRBD2. From germline, CDR1 is MNHNS and CDR2 SASEGT. The length of the CDR3 is 17 residues. The trim removed 6 bases at V and 7 bases at J, leaving 21 bases unmatched. For the CDR3, the DNA is TGTGCCAGCAGCCCTAAAGCACCCGGGGCCGTCGGGGGGGAGCAGTACTTC. Its translation: CASSPKAPGAVGGEQYF.

In this sample, this clonotype turned up once. CDR3 sequence: CASSLGTGRDTEAFF. The DNA of the CDR3 is TGCGCCAGCAGCTTGGGGACAGGGAGGGACACTGAAGCTTTCTTT. V usage is TRBV5-1 and J usage is TRBJ1-1; 8 bases agree with TRBD1. V lost 0 bases, J lost 3 bases, and 4 bases stayed unmatched. This CDR3 is 15 amino acids long. Germline V gene lookup returns CDR1 SGHRS and CDR2 YFSETQ.

This clonotype was counted at least ten times. The chain uses TRBV7-9 and TRBJ1-4; 7 bases line up with TRBD1. The V gene's germline CDR1 is SEHNR and CDR2 FQNEAQ (reference sequence). The ends lost 6 bases at V and 4 bases at J; junction bases unmatched: 8. The CDR3 contains 15 residues. As DNA, the CDR3 is TGTGCCAGCAGACCAAGGACAGGACTTAATGAAAAACTGTTTTTT. Its protein is CASRPRTGLNEKLFF.

This clonotype was counted a single time. A far more abundant clone sits one base away, making this likely a read error. This chain connects TRBV28 to TRBJ2-7; D ambiguous. The last part of the DNA fits TRBJ2-5 better; the J call may be wrong. Per germline, CDR1 MDHEN and CDR2 SYDVKM. CDR3 length: 17 amino acids. CDR3 sequence: CASRSSFPLGRRGTQYF. DNA of the CDR3: TGTGCCAGCAGATCCTCGTTCCCCCTTGGAAGGCGAGGGACCCAGTACTTC.

This clonotype was seen repeatedly, ten times or more. This chain uses TRBV11-2 with TRBJ2-5; D might be TRBD1 (6 bases). Per germline, CDR1 SGHAT and CDR2 FQNNGV. The length of the CDR3 is 17 residues. Trimming removed 3 bases at V and 5 bases at J, with 22 bases between. This CDR3 is CASSLVGQSLFWETQYF. CDR3 DNA sequence: TGTGCCAGCAGCTTGGTCGGACAGTCGCTTTTCTGGGAGACCCAGTACTTC.

This clonotype was seen a few times. This could be a read error, since a much larger clone is one nucleotide away. The rearrangement joins TRBV28 to TRBJ1-6; D uncertain. This CDR3 has 19 amino acids. Germline V CDR1 and CDR2: MDHEN, SYDVKM. In DNA, the CDR3 is TGTGCCAGCAGTTCGCCGCGGCATAGACTTAGCTCCTATAATCCACCCCTCCACTTT. Translation: CASSSPRHRLSSYNPPLHF.

This clonotype was detected many times. This chain joins TRBV6-1 and TRBJ1-2; TRBD1 might be the D (6 bases). Germline CDR1 reads MNHNS; CDR2 reads SASEGT. The CDR3 runs to 13 residues. The V end was cut by 8 bases, the J end by 7 bases, with 17 bases between. CDR3 residues: CASGLGGGSGYTF. CDR3 coding DNA: TGTGCCAGCGGGCTAGGGGGGGGATCTGGCTACACCTTC.

This clonotype was recorded many times. This sequence joins TRBV12-3 or TRBV12-4 and TRBJ2-5; D unclear. The CDR3 length is 16 residues. Trimming took off 2 bases at V and 3 bases at J, with 16 bases between the two ends. The CDR3 here is CASSLIGGGWEETQYF. CDR3 in DNA: TGTGCCAGCAGTTTAATTGGCGGCGGCTGGGAAGAGACCCAGTACTTC.